This T cell receptor beta chain was observed in a study of cytomegalovirus exposure and HLA in healthy donors (TCRdb year 2017). The study in broad terms: An earlier analysis of under 600 of the donors reported about 250 Gb of sequence data and some 120 million unique TCR beta sequences from 150 million to 200 million T cells. An early release covering roughly 600 HLA-typed donors comprised approximately 290 gigabases of sequencing data and around 85 million unique TCR sequences. Among the roughly 400 genotyped donors, under 90% belonged to the genetic ancestry cluster associated with self-reported Caucasian donors. The study aimed to test whether signatures of past pathogen exposure could be identified by cataloging public T cell receptors. The T cell repertoires of some 700 subjects were profiled by immunosequencing and related to cytomegalovirus serostatus. Along with the roughly 670-subject first cohort, a separate validation cohort of about 110 different subjects was used. The study combined high-throughput TCR immunosequencing, statistical association of individual TCRs with disease status, and machine learning to predict cytomegalovirus infection status. A later analysis re-analyzed previously published TCR beta repertoires from 660 or so donors and added high-resolution HLA genotyping to study TCR occurrence patterns. Rather than drawing on any new phenotypic data, the later analysis identified candidate immune exposures from TCR beta sequences and the way those sequences occurred across donors. In an earlier analysis of a few hundred of the donors, high-throughput TCR beta sequencing was used to judge whether each TCR beta V gene segment behaved as functional or pseudogenic. Donor age, sex, ethnicity and CMV serostatus were compiled together with the repertoire data. A later genetic analysis used genome-wide SNP genotypes for about 60% of the roughly 670 donors, treating that subset as a discovery cohort. All discovery cohort repertoires had been generated on a single sequencing platform. HLA typing included class I and class II loci at four-digit resolution. The number of typed donors differed by locus: about 620-640 for A, B, C, DRB1 and DQB1; 522 for DQA1; 606 for DPA1; and approximately 450 for DPB1. Five DR-DQ haplotypes were treated as single units for association and clustering because of strong linkage in the cohort. Among 350 to 400 genotyped donors of the cohort, an average of approximately 240,000 unique TCR beta nucleotide sequences were sequenced per donor, around 20% of them non-productive.

The cohort comprised 670 or so healthy bone marrow donors. Cohort members were all nominally healthy when sampled, although unrecorded immune exposures were likely present. The donor tested CMV seronegative, placing the donor among the 352 seronegative members of the cohort. A peripheral blood sample was collected from each donor, and TCR beta sequencing was performed on peripheral blood mononuclear cells. The Qiagen DNeasy Blood Extraction Kit was used to extract genomic DNA from the blood cell samples. The protocol used for the library was the immunoSEQ multiplex PCR assay. For the multiplex PCR, a mixture combining 60 forward primers for TCR Vbeta segments and 13 reverse primers for TCR Jbeta segments was used. Amplification of the CDR3 region of rearranged TCR beta genes was performed with a multiplex PCR assay on genomic DNA. Amplified TCR beta libraries were sequenced as 87-base-pair reads on the Illumina HiSeq System. In the authors' own workflow: A later analysis tallied roughly 78 million unique TCR beta chains across the 700 or so repertoires, and about 10 million of those chains were shared by two or more donors. Raw reads were error-corrected and collapsed into unique sequences by a nearest-neighbor algorithm in which closely related sequences were merged to remove PCR and sequencing errors. To assign V, D and J gene segments, CDR3 sequences were aligned to IMGT reference sequences. For a sequence to be retained, a match of at least six nucleotides to both a V gene segment and a J gene segment was required. A rearrangement counted as productive if the CDR3 had no stop codons and remained in frame with V and J, and every other rearrangement counted as non-productive. CDR3 was defined according to IMGT convention as the region running from the second conserved V-encoded cysteine to the conserved J-encoded phenylalanine. Sequences without an unambiguous match to a single V gene segment were excluded from the earlier analysis of a few hundred of the donors. In an earlier analysis of approximately 590 of the donors, a V segment was called functional when productive rearrangements were above 56.7%, and segregating when the standard deviation between donors exceeded 5%. A statistical classification framework was built for diagnosing cytomegalovirus status from the catalog of TCR beta chain sequences. In a later analysis, TCR nucleotide sequences were compared against IMGT/GENE-DB human TR gene sequences so that V and J genes could be assigned. In a later analysis, CDR3 sequences and most-parsimonious VDJ recombination scenarios were assigned using the TCRdist pipeline. In a later analysis, every TCR beta chain was defined by the combination of its CDR3 amino acid sequence and its V-gene family, and reads without a unique V-gene family were dropped. In a later analysis, fewer than 600 highly shared, low-generation-probability nucleotide sequences were removed to address suspected cross-contamination and a sequencing artifact. In a later analysis, a clonal expansion index was calculated for each public chain from normalized within-repertoire ranks of inferred template counts. In a later analysis, generation probabilities were computed using a VDJ recombination model fitted to out-of-frame rearrangements, and the results were checked against IGoR. A later analysis scored TCR-TCR, TCR-HLA and TCR-CMV co-occurrence with hypergeometric tests, applying a repertoire-size bias correction to TCR pairs. False discovery rates were estimated in a later analysis by permuting HLA or CMV assignments 20 times. In a later analysis, co-occurring TCRs were grouped with DBSCAN, and TCRdist sequence similarity was added when clustering was performed within HLA-allele-positive subsets. Repertoires with fewer than 30,000 or more than 120,000 public chains, plus five repertoires with anomalous nucleotide sharing, were excluded from co-occurrence clustering. What TCRdb holds here is the immuneACCESS table cut down to in-frame rearrangements. Part of the clones is not present; checked against another copy, under half of the missing clones reflect an unresolved V gene, and the others are unexplained. V and J calls and clone size follow that table, whereas D and trimming were derived from the DNA. This sample is represented by fewer than 150,000 clones; roughly three quarters of them were singletons. Around 3.7% of the sample goes to the ten largest clones.

Overall study outcomes, separate from this receptor: Linkage disequilibrium might explain the correlated functional status among segregating V segments, but an unknown experimental factor could not be excluded. Because counts were too low, roughly 17 rarely observed V segments, including chromosome 9 orphons, were left out of the earlier analysis of approximately 500 of the donors. Cytomegalovirus status was reported to be diagnosed by the classifier with high specificity and sensitivity in both the original and validation cohorts. The presence/absence analyses assumed that sequencing depth was roughly uniform across donors, and that assumption may not be true. CMV serostatus was the only immune exposure information available for the cohort. The authors suggested that the approach could potentially be extended to other disease states and immunological phenotypes. According to a later analysis, most CMV-associated TCR beta chains appeared to be HLA-restricted, and the HLA associations seemed to be driven largely by CMV exposure. Compared with equally common non-associated chains, HLA-associated TCR beta chains in a later analysis were more clonally expanded and had lower generation probabilities. In the study, roughly 160 TCR beta chains were listed as associated with cytomegalovirus. Because HLA typing was unavailable for some donors at each locus, only the typed subset was used in association tests. In an earlier analysis of around 600 of the donors, most TCR beta V segments appeared in productive rearrangements about 87% or about 30% of the time, broadly matching IMGT annotations. In a later analysis, several top co-occurrence clusters were reported to appear linked to parvovirus B19, influenza, CMV and Epstein-Barr virus. In a later analysis, 15,000 to 20,000 TCR beta sequences were associated with specific HLA alleles at a false discovery rate of 0.05. In a later genetic analysis, fewer N-insertions in productive TCRs were reported among donors in an Asian-associated ancestry cluster than the roughly 700-donor mean. In a later genetic analysis, a missense DCLRE1C variant was associated with V-gene and J-gene trimming of TCR beta chains, and the association was replicated in an independent cohort. When HLA alleles, especially DR and DQ, strongly co-occurred, attributing TCR associations to individual alleles was difficult. In a later analysis, the rate of TCR association differed among HLA loci, with DRB1 alleles having the most associated TCRs and HLA-C alleles having the fewest. This cohort had only TCR beta chains sequenced, and the lack of alpha or paired-chain data limited which features could be detected. A further reported finding was that TCR beta sequences accurately predicted the HLA-A and HLA-B alleles for most subjects in the first cohort. Most TCR sequences were observed very rarely across donors, whereas some public TCRs were present in many individuals. A group of highly shared sequence variants was considered likely to be a technical artifact of the sequencing pipeline. Three of the identified cytomegalovirus-associated TCR beta chains were confirmed in vitro to be specific for cytomegalovirus antigens.

A note on this clone: The clone's antigen remains unknown. Base qualities are not provided; no much larger clone lies one nucleotide away.

The sequenced material came from PBMCs. The clonotype originates from a man younger than 35 in good health and CMV-seronegative.

The DNA sequence is TGTGCCAGCAGCTTAGCGCTTAGAGACAGGGCGGTTAGCAATCAGCCCCAGCATTTT. This yields the protein CASSLALRDRAVSNQPQHF. The chain is encoded by TRBV7-8 joined to TRBJ1-5, and TRBD1 aligns with 7 junction nucleotides. V is trimmed back by 0 bases and J by 0 bases, and the junction contains 11 bases that no gene match accounts for. The CDR3 covers 19 residues, taking in both the cysteine and the phenylalanine. The CDR3 DNA has 57 bases and is translated from base 1. The CDR1 and CDR2 encoded by the germline V gene are SGHVS and FQNEAQ. Extended through the reference TRBV7-8 and TRBJ1-5 proteins, this CDR3 yields the full variable domain: GAGVSQSPRYKVAKRGQDVALRCDPISGHVSLFWYQQALGQGPEFLTYFQNEAQLDKSGLPSDRFFAERPEGSVSTLKIQRTQQEDSAVYLCASSLALRDRAVSNQPQHFGDGTRLSIL.